The clone carrying this T cell receptor (beta chain) has only a few counts. These data come from a study of blood T cell repertoires in COVID-19. Study at large: PBMCs, B-cell-depleted T cells, or T cells were the source of the cDNA or gDNA that made up the material.

Individuals aged 18 to 89 years were recruited from 24 US areas. Some clones are missing from TCRdb's copy, which holds only in-frame ones; the method was immunoSEQ multiplex PCR. The sample carries about 280,000 clones, approximately 78% recorded once. The receptor's source is a man aged 40-49 years who had been exposed to COVID-19. Sequenced input: PBMCs or T cells enriched from blood (not recorded which).

CDR3 nucleotides: TGTGCCTGGAGTGTTGGGTTAGCAGGGGATGAGCAGTTCTTC. It yields the protein CAWSVGLAGDEQFF. The rearrangement joins TRBV30 to TRBJ2-1; possible D gene TRBD1, 6 bases. Deletions cut 0 bases from V and 8 bases from J, with 14 bases between. Germline assignment: CDR1 GTSNPN and CDR2 SVGIG (reference sequence). This CDR3 is 14 amino acids long.